These 7 T cell receptor beta chains originate from one sample sequenced in a study of T cells in tumors after PD-1 blockade. The table came from immunoSEQ multiplex PCR; TCRdb's copy has only in-frame clones and leaves some out. In the table there are 50,000 or so clones, about four fifths of which are singletons. The starting material was PBMCs, obtained before anti-PD-1 treatment. These TCRs come from a human donor with basal cell carcinoma.

The rearrangement links TRBV3-1 (or the pseudogene TRBV3-2) to TRBJ2-2; D gene unclear. The CDR3 spans 13 residues. Trimming cost V 1 base and J 4 bases, with 4 bases left between them. Germline loops: CDR1 LGHDT, CDR2 YNNKEL (reference sequence). The CDR3 sequence is CASSQAATGELFF. CDR3 nucleotide sequence: TGTGCCAGCAGCCAAGCCGCCACCGGGGAGCTGTTTTTT.

The V gene is TRBV5-4, the J gene TRBJ1-6, with 7 bases lining up with TRBD1. The J segment lost 2 bases and the V segment lost 0 bases, leaving 2 bases of the junction unmatched. This CDR3 contains 16 residues. Looked up from germline, CDR1 is SGHNT and CDR2 is YYREEE (reference sequence). CDR3 sequence: CASSLARGAYNSPLHF. CDR3 DNA: TGTGCCAGCAGCTTGGCCAGGGGGGCCTATAATTCACCCCTCCACTTT.

The CDR3 nucleotides are TGTGCCAGCTCACCCCGTGGCCTTCCCTACGAGCAGTACTTC. Its translation is CASSPRGLPYEQYF. This chain joins TRBV18 and TRBJ2-7; D remains unclear. CDR1 is KGHSH, CDR2 LQKENI, per germline. V lost 3 bases and J lost 2, with 11 bases in between. This CDR3 has 14 amino acids.

CDR3 nucleotides: TGTGCCAGCAGTGAATTTCAGGTACGCCACCGAAAGCCCTTCTATGGCTACACCTTC. Its translation: CASSEFQVRHRKPFYGYTF. The chain is built from TRBV6-1 and TRBJ1-2; D gene unclear. V was trimmed by 2 bases and J by 4 bases, leaving 26 bases between them. This CDR3 spans 19 amino acids. The germline CDR1 and CDR2 sequences are MNHNS and SASEGT.

CDR3 DNA: TGTGCCAGCAGCGTAGAGGGACTAGCGGGAGATTCCTACAATGAGCAGTTCTTC. It translates to CASSVEGLAGDSYNEQFF. The V call is TRBV9, the J call TRBJ2-1; 14 bases match TRBD2. Germline CDR1 reads SGDLS; CDR2 reads YYNGEE. Trimming removed 0 bases from V and 1 base from J; junction bases left unmatched: 3. The CDR3 covers 18 residues.

The V gene is TRBV12-3 or TRBV12-4, the J gene TRBJ1-2; the D gene is possibly TRBD1 (6 bases). The V end was cut by 7 bases, the J end by 7 bases, with 16 bases between. The CDR3 contains 13 residues. CDR3 sequence reads: CASTRDTTFGYTF. CDR3 DNA: TGTGCCAGCACCCGGGACACGACATTTGGCTACACCTTC.

V usage is TRBV6-1 and J usage is TRBJ1-3, with D tentatively TRBD1 (5 bases). The germline gives CDR1 MNHNS, CDR2 SASEGT. V was trimmed by 2 bases and J by 1 base, leaving 12 bases between them. CDR3 size: 16 residues. CDR3 coding DNA: TGTGCCAGCAGTGAAAATGGGGGGGGGTCTGGAAACACCATATATTTT. Its protein is CASSENGGGSGNTIYF.